This T cell receptor (beta chain) originates from a study of PD-1 blockade in classical Hodgkin lymphoma (dated by TCRdb to about 2020). The study in broad terms: Nivolumab dosing was 3 mg/kg intravenously every 2 weeks, continuing until either disease progression or unacceptable toxicity. The study used CyTOF and TCR beta sequencing to define a peripheral blood immune signature of response to PD-1 blockade in classical Hodgkin lymphoma.

The label giving this sample's time point can be read as: cycle 2 day 1 (C2D1) of nivolumab. Every trial patient had relapsed following autologous stem cell transplantation, and prior brentuximab vedotin exposure was what differed among cohorts A, B and C. The trial cohort was composed of 56 patients with relapsed/refractory classical Hodgkin lymphoma, for whom complete response, partial response or progressive disease was recorded as best overall response. Single-agent nivolumab was administered to trial patients in the multi-cohort phase II CheckMate 205 trial. Best overall response was determined by an independent review committee according to the 2007 International Working Group response criteria. Trial PBMCs were collected immediately before nivolumab initiation (C1D1) and during therapy at cycle 2 day 1 and cycle 4 day 1. After peripheral blood was drawn into 8 mL Vacutainer Cell Preparation Tubes, PBMCs were isolated by centrifugation and then cryopreserved.

General findings and caveats noted by the study authors: Patients starting nivolumab less than 1 year after ASCT had lower diversity and were excluded from later analyses to avoid confounding by immune reconstitution. By C4D1, a significant rise was seen in CD4+ TCR diversity but not in CD8+ TCR diversity (p=0.0027 vs p=0.16), and the rise was most apparent among complete responders (p=0.02). Among trial patients, those achieving complete response had baseline diversity similar to that of newly diagnosed patients, while diversity was significantly lower in partial responders and progressors. Baseline TCR diversity was reported to be lower in newly diagnosed patients than in healthy donors and to be lower still in relapsed/refractory patients. Only a single clinical trial cohort was studied, and what caused the repertoire differences, possibly disease activity or prior therapy, remained undefined.

Including cysteine and phenylalanine, the CDR3 has 16 amino acids. CDR3 DNA is the only sequence kept; it has 48 bases, read in frame from the first base. The trim is 4 bases for V and 2 bases for J, with a gap of 18 bases between the germline ends. CDR1 MNHEY and CDR2 SMNVEV were looked up in the germline V gene (reference sequence). Genomic DNA was extracted with the Qiagen DNeasy kit from unsorted PBMCs and from negatively selected CD4+ and CD8+ fractions. TCR beta CDR3 regions were subjected to amplification by immunoSEQ multiplex PCR with primers that anneal to V and J segments. A synthetic immune receptor repertoire was used to minimize amplification bias, and remaining bias was computationally removed after sequencing. The paper's data handling went like this. Custom Python scripts were used to quantify repertoire diversity as the Shannon entropy index. Unsorted, CD4+ and CD8+ repertoires were analyzed separately, except in combined analyses where CD4+ and CD8+ sequences were merged in silico. Clonal expansion was defined as at least a 2-fold frequency increase after treatment relative to C1D1, with a pseudocount of 0.5 for undetected baseline clones. Clones with 0 or 1 copy at C1D1 were classified as singleton clones, and clones with 2 or more copies were classified as non-singleton clones. Clones expanded in unsorted samples were annotated as CD4+, CD8+ or unknown by matching protein sequences in sorted samples from the same patient. Wilcoxon tests on paired samples were used to test diversity changes from C1D1 to C4D1. TCRdb retrieved this table from immuneACCESS and kept in-frame rearrangements only. Not all clones are present; in checked studies, unresolved V genes account for under half, and no reason is known for the remainder. V and J calls and clone size follow that table, whereas D and trimming were derived from the DNA. The sample includes approximately 43,000 clones, with roughly 86% observed a single time. The ten largest clones represent about 6% of the sample.

Worth noting for this clone: It lacks a known antigen. Base qualities are not provided; no much larger clone lies one nucleotide away.

Rearrangement joined TRBV27 to TRBJ2-7, with a tentative D gene TRBD2 over 6 matching bases. The sequence derives from a human donor with classical Hodgkin lymphoma. Sequenced material: peripheral blood mononuclear cells (PBMCs), taken before the second cycle of nivolumab. In nucleotide form, the sequence is TGTGCCAGCAGTTCCACCCCCAGCGGGCCCCCCTACGAGCAGTACTTC. Its coded protein is CASSSTPSGPPYEQYF.